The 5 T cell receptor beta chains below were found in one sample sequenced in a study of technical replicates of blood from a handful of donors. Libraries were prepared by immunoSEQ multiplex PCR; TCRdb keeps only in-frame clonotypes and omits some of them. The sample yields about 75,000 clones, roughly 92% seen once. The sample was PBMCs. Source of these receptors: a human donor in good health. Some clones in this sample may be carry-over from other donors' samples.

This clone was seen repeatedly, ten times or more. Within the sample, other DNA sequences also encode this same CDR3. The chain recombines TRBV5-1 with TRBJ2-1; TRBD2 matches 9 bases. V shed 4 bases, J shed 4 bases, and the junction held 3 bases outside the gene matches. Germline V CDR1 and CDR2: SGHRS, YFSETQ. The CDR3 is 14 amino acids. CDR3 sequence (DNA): TGCGCCAGCAGCCCGGCGGGAGGGTACAATGAGCAGTTCTTC. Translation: CASSPAGGYNEQFF.

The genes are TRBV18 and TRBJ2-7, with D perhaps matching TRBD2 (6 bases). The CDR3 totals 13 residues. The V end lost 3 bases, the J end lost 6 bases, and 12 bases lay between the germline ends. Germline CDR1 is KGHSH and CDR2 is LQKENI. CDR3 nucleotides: TGTGCCAGCTCACCGATAGGGACTTCCGAGCAGTACTTC. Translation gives CASSPIGTSEQYF.

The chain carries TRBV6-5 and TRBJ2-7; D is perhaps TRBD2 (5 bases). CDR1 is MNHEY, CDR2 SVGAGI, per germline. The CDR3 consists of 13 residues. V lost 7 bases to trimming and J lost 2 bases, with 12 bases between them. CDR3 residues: CASTREPTYEQYF. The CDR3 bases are TGTGCCAGCACGAGGGAACCGACCTACGAGCAGTACTTC.

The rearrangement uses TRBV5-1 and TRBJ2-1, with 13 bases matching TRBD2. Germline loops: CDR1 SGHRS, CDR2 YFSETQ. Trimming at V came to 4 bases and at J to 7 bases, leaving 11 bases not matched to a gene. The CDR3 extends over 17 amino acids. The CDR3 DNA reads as TGCGCCAGCAGCGACAGACTAGCGGGGGGTTTATTAAATGAGCAGTTCTTC. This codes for CASSDRLAGGLLNEQFF. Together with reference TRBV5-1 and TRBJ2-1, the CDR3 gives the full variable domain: KAGVTQTPRYLIKTRGQQVTLSCSPISGHRSVSWYQQTPGQGLQFLFEYFSETQRNKGNFPGRFSGRQFSNSRSEMNVSTLELGDSALYLCASSDRLAGGLLNEQFFGPGTRLTVL.

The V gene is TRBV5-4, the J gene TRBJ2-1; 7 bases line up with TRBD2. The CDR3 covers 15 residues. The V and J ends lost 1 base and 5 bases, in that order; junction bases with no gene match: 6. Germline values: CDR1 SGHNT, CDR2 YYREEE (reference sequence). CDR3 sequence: CASSLWTGGHNEQFF. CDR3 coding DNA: TGTGCCAGCAGCTTGTGGACGGGAGGCCACAATGAGCAGTTCTTC. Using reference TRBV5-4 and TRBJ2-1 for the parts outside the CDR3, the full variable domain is ETGVTQSPTHLIKTRGQQVTLRCSSQSGHNTVSWYQQALGQGPQFIFQYYREEENGRGNFPPRFSGLQFPNYSSELNVNALELDDSALYLCASSLWTGGHNEQFFGPGTRLTVL.